A single sample is the source of the 8 T cell receptor beta chains below, sequenced in a study of CD8 T cells in ankylosing spondylitis. TCRdb re-called the 5' RACE reads with MiXCR, one entry per CDR3 protein. The repertoire has about 220,000 distinct CDR3 sequences, about 7.3% of them found once; the top ten carry 14%. Study-wide points: Typical of ankylosing spondylitis blood, it appeared, was a TCR beta motif of eight highly homologous variants.

Antigen specificity for these receptors is unknown. The sequencing sample was made of blood, either unsorted or a sorted T cell fraction (not recorded which). All receptors come from a male donor with ankylosing spondylitis.

This clonotype showed up many times. V gene TRBV10-3 combines with J gene TRBJ2-1; TRBD2 might be the D (5 bases). The V end lost 3 bases, the J end lost 7 bases, and 7 bases lay between the germline ends. The germline V gene encodes CDR1 ENHRY and CDR2 SYGVKD. The CDR3 totals 12 residues. CDR3 amino acids: CAISDRRNEQFF. CDR3 DNA sequence: TGTGCCATCAGTGACAGGAGGAATGAGCAGTTCTTC.

The chain is built from TRBV20-1 and TRBJ1-6; D remains unclear. CDR1 is DFQATT and CDR2 is SNEGSKA in the germline V gene (reference sequence). There are 13 residues in the CDR3. The chain's CDR3 is CKDLSSYNSPLHF. Here the CDR3 DNA reads TGCAAGGACCTGAGCTCCTATAATTCACCCCTCCACTTT.

This clonotype was counted ten times or more. The chain links TRBV27 to TRBJ1-2; D is perhaps TRBD1 (5 bases). Germline V gene data show CDR1 as MNHEY and CDR2 as SMNVEV (reference sequence). Deletions cut 6 bases from V and 8 bases from J, with 16 bases between. The CDR3 is 13 residues long. The CDR3 protein is CASSPYGGAGYTF. Here the CDR3 DNA reads TGTGCCAGCAGCCCCTATGGAGGGGCCGGCTACACCTTC.

This clonotype showed up just a few times. DNA for the CDR3: TGCGCCAGCAGCCAAATCTCCCGGGACATTTGGACTAGCGGGACCAATGAGCAGTTCTTC. Encoded protein: CASSQISRDIWTSGTNEQFF. J is TRBJ2-1 and V is TRBV4-3; 12 bases line up with TRBD2. This CDR3 comprises 20 residues. Trimming took 2 bases from V and 6 from J; bases not matched to a gene: 17. CDR1 and CDR2 (germline): LGHNA, YSLEER.

There are many counts of this clonotype. This chain uses TRBV9 with TRBJ1-1; tentatively, D is TRBD1 (6 bases). Germline V gene lookup returns CDR1 SGDLS and CDR2 YYNGEE. V was trimmed by 0 bases and J by 1 base, leaving 10 bases between them. The CDR3 covers 15 residues. CDR3 amino acids: CASSVVDRRNTEAFF. The CDR3 nucleotides read TGTGCCAGCAGCGTAGTAGACAGGAGGAACACTGAAGCTTTCTTT.

This clonotype was seen repeatedly, ten times or more. This chain joins TRBV27 and TRBJ2-7; D uncertain. The CDR3 sequence is 14 residues long. The V end was cut by 4 bases, the J end by 1 base, with 11 bases between. Germline loops: CDR1 MNHEY, CDR2 SMNVEV (reference sequence). The DNA of the CDR3 is TGTGCCAGCAGTTCTGTAATGGAATCCTACGAGCAGTACTTC. It codes for CASSSVMESYEQYF.

This clonotype has more than one count but fewer than ten. The junction departs from the called germline gene at one end, perhaps through a read error. This chain joins TRBV7-7 and TRBJ1-3, with D uncertain. This CDR3 region has 15 residues. Per germline, CDR1 SSHAT and CDR2 FNYEAQ (reference sequence). In DNA, the CDR3 is TGTGCTAGCAGCTCCAGCCCAGCCTCTGGAAACACCATATATTTT. It specifies CASSSSPASGNTIYF. The full variable domain, its missing parts supplied by reference TRBV7-7 and TRBJ1-3, is GAGVSQSPRYKVTKRGQDVTLRCDPISSHATLYWYQQALGQGPEFLTYFNYEAQPDKSGLPSDRFSAERPEGSISTLTIQRTEQRDSAMYRCASSSSPASGNTIYFGEGSWLTVV.

This clonotype was seen more than once but under ten times. The chain has TRBV20-1 and TRBJ1-1; a possible D gene is TRBD1 (6 bases). With 4 bases removed from V and 3 bases from J, the gap between germline ends came to 12 bases. CDR1 is DFQATT, CDR2 SNEGSKA, per germline (reference sequence). CDR3 length: 13 amino acids. CDR3 bases: TGCAGTGCTAAAGGAGGGGGGGACACTGAAGCTTTCTTT. Translation: CSAKGGGDTEAFF.